The 25 T cell receptor beta chains below come from one sample, sequenced in a study of CD8 T cells in ankylosing spondylitis. TCRdb passed the 5' RACE reads through MiXCR, listing each CDR3 protein once. The sample has 36,000 or so distinct CDR3 sequences; approximately 5.9% are singletons. Sequencing used blood, either unsorted or a sorted T cell fraction (not recorded which). All receptors derive from a male donor with ankylosing spondylitis or in good health (not recorded which).

This clonotype was picked up many times. This sequence joins TRBV24-1 and TRBJ2-2; D gene unclear. V dropped 5 bases and J dropped 4 bases, with 16 bases sitting between them. CDR1 is KGHDR and CDR2 is SFDVKD in the germline V gene. The CDR3 totals 16 residues. CDR3 DNA: TGTGCCACCAGTGGCCACTCCCCACTGAGCACCGGGGAGCTGTTTTTT. Amino acid sequence: CATSGHSPLSTGELFF.

This clonotype was picked up many times. The chain uses TRBV3-1 and TRBJ2-7, with 8 bases aligning to TRBD1. The CDR3 runs to 14 residues. Per germline, CDR1 LGHDT and CDR2 YNNKEL (reference sequence). J gave up 6 bases and V 6 bases, and 10 bases lay outside the gene matches. This CDR3 reads CASSDEDRVSEQYF. The CDR3, as DNA: TGTGCCAGCAGTGACGAGGACAGGGTAAGCGAGCAGTACTTC.

This clonotype was counted many times. The V call is TRBV11-1, the J call TRBJ2-1, with 8 bases fitting TRBD2. CDR3 size: 17 residues. The junction had 9 bases not matched to a gene; V was cut back by 5 bases and J by 0 bases. CDR1 and CDR2 (germline): SGHAT, FQDESV (reference sequence). The CDR3 here is CASSTSSGRRSYNEQFF. In nucleotides, the CDR3 is TGTGCCAGCAGCACCTCTAGCGGGCGACGCTCCTACAATGAGCAGTTCTTC.

Details on this clonotype: This may be a read error: a much more frequent sequence differs by one nucleotide. The genes are TRBV12-3 or TRBV12-4 and TRBJ2-7; D is ambiguous. The CDR3 loop spans 13 amino acids. The ends were cut back, 3 bases at V and 6 bases at J, with 12 bases in the middle. The CDR3: CASSLGTICEQYF. Written as DNA, the CDR3 is TGTGCCAGCAGTTTGGGAACTATATGCGAGCAGTACTTC.

This clonotype was counted many times. V and J are TRBV7-9 and TRBJ2-7; D may match TRBD1 or TRBD2 (5 bases each). The CDR3 runs to 14 residues. V lost 1 base, J lost 6 bases, and 13 bases lay in between. Germline V lookup: CDR1 SEHNR, CDR2 FQNEAQ (reference sequence). CDR3 nucleotides: TGTGCCAGCAGCTTAGGACAGCCGGGGAGCGAGCAGTACTTC. Its protein is CASSLGQPGSEQYF.

This clonotype came up many times. The J gene is TRBJ1-1, the V gene TRBV19; D is possibly TRBD1 (5 bases). CDR1 is LNHDA and CDR2 is SQIVND in the germline V gene (reference sequence). Deletions cut 5 bases from V and 0 bases from J, with 16 bases between. The CDR3 consists of 16 residues. CDR3 sequence (DNA): TGTGCCAGTAGTGTCCGCGGACACTCTATGAACACTGAAGCTTTCTTT. It encodes CASSVRGHSMNTEAFF.

The CDR3, as DNA: TGTGCCAGCAGTTTCAGCGGGGGGGGTGTGAATGAGCAGTTCTTC. It codes for CASSFSGGGVNEQFF. The chain combines TRBV6-5 with TRBJ2-1; TRBD2 aligns across 10 bases. This CDR3 spans 15 amino acids. With 4 bases clipped from V and 7 bases from J, the junction kept 7 bases outside the gene matches. Germline CDR1 MNHEY, CDR2 SVGAGI.

This clonotype is termed medium-sized. The chain is built from TRBV12-3 or TRBV12-4 and TRBJ2-7; D is perhaps TRBD1 (5 bases). This CDR3 comprises 12 residues. With 6 bases removed from V and 2 bases from J, the gap between germline ends came to 8 bases. The CDR3 DNA follows: TGTGCCAGCAGCCGCAGGGCCTACGAGCAGTACTTC. Translation gives CASSRRAYEQYF.

This clonotype showed up many times. The chain is built from TRBV12-3 or TRBV12-4 and TRBJ1-5; 9 bases align to TRBD1. The CDR3 extends over 15 amino acids. Trimming cost V 6 bases and J 4 bases; bases outside gene matches: 7. CDR3 loop: CASSVGTGRNQPQHF. The CDR3 region has the DNA TGTGCCAGCAGCGTAGGGACAGGGAGGAATCAGCCCCAGCATTTT.

This clonotype is deemed medium-sized (0.01 to 0.1%). V is TRBV27 and J is TRBJ1-1; no reliable D call. CDR1 and CDR2 from the germline V gene are MNHEY and SMNVEV (reference sequence). V shed 7 bases and J shed 4 bases, with 10 bases lying between them. The length of the CDR3 is 12 residues. The CDR3 spells CASMRVGTEAFF. Here the CDR3 DNA reads TGTGCCAGCATGAGGGTGGGCACTGAAGCTTTCTTT.

This clonotype appeared many times. The chain uses TRBV13 and TRBJ2-7; D ambiguous. CDR3 size: 15 residues. Germline lookup yields CDR1 PRHDT and CDR2 FYEKMQ (reference sequence). V was pared by 4 bases and J by 2 bases, with 15 bases between. CDR3 DNA: TGTGCCAGCAGCTCCCGGATCAGAGCACCCTACGAGCAGTACTTC. Encoded protein: CASSSRIRAPYEQYF. Drawing the rest from reference TRBV13 and TRBJ2-7, the complete variable domain is AAGVIQSPRHLIKEKRETATLKCYPIPRHDTVYWYQQGPGQDPQFLISFYEKMQSDKGSIPDRFSAQQFSDYHSELNMSSLELGDSALYFCASSSRIRAPYEQYFGPGTRLTVT.

In its sample, this clonotype was seen many times. J is TRBJ1-6 and V is TRBV7-8, with 9 bases lining up with TRBD1. Germline V lookup: CDR1 SGHVS, CDR2 FQNEAQ. V lost 6 bases, J lost 7 bases, and 13 bases stayed unmatched. CDR3 length: 17 residues. The CDR3 nucleotides read TGTGCCAGCAGGGACGGGGGGGGACAGGGCTCCAATTCACCCCTCCACTTT. Translated, it gives CASRDGGGQGSNSPLHF.

This clonotype was seen many times. The chain is built from TRBV10-3 and TRBJ1-6; 7 nucleotides agree with TRBD1. This CDR3 is built from 13 residues. Germline lookup yields CDR1 ENHRY and CDR2 SYGVKD. J gave up 7 bases and V 8 bases, and 5 bases lay outside the gene matches. CDR3 sequence reads: CAISGQVNSPLHF. DNA for the CDR3: TGTGCCATCTCTGGACAGGTGAATTCACCCCTCCACTTT.

This clonotype turned up a few times. The J gene is TRBJ2-7, the V gene TRBV7-9; weak D call: TRBD1 (6 bases). Trimming removed 3 bases from V and 4 bases from J, with 10 bases in between. The germline gives CDR1 SEHNR, CDR2 FQNEAQ (reference sequence). This CDR3 region has 13 residues. This chain's CDR3 is CASSFRGWYEQYF. In nucleotides, the CDR3 is TGTGCCAGCAGCTTCAGGGGTTGGTACGAGCAGTACTTC.

This clonotype was detected ten times or more. A much larger clone differs from this one at a single base, so this may be a read error. The chain links TRBV29-1 to TRBJ1-3; D is uncertain. CDR1 and CDR2 (germline): SQVTM, ANQGSEA. The CDR3 extends over 14 amino acids. As DNA, the CDR3 is TGCAGCATTGACTTCGGGGTGAAAGGAAACACCATATATTTT. Protein sequence: CSIDFGVKGNTIYF.

There are many counts of this clonotype. The rearrangement joins TRBV18 to TRBJ2-1; 13 bases are a match to TRBD2. There are 15 residues in the CDR3. Germline V CDR1 and CDR2: KGHSH, LQKENI. V lost 5 bases and J lost 5; bases outside the gene matches: 3. The CDR3 reads CASSTGLAGDNEQFF. The CDR3 DNA sequence: TGTGCCAGCTCAACTGGACTAGCGGGGGACAATGAGCAGTTCTTC. Supplemented by reference TRBV18 and TRBJ2-1, the full variable domain reads NAGVMQNPRHLVRRRGQEARLRCSPMKGHSHVYWYRQLPEEGLKFMVYLQKENIIDESGMPKERFSAEFPKEGPSILRIQQVVRGDSAAYFCASSTGLAGDNEQFFGPGTRLTVL.

This clonotype was picked up many times. The chain joins TRBV9 to TRBJ2-7; perhaps TRBD1 as D (6 bases). Looked up from germline, CDR1 is SGDLS and CDR2 is YYNGEE. Trimming took 0 bases from V and 0 from J, leaving 10 bases between them. The CDR3 is 15 residues long. CDR3 in amino acids: CASSVGGQSSYEQYF. The CDR3 region has the DNA TGTGCCAGCAGCGTAGGTGGACAGAGCTCCTACGAGCAGTACTTC. The entire variable domain, with the rest obtained from reference TRBV9 and TRBJ2-7, is as follows: DSGVTQTPKHLITATGQRVTLRCSPRSGDLSVYWYQQSLDQGLQFLIQYYNGEERAKGNILERFSAQQFPDLHSELNLSSLELGDSALYFCASSVGGQSSYEQYFGPGTRLTVT.

This clonotype was observed at least ten times. V gene TRBV4-3 combines with J gene TRBJ2-1, with unresolved D. Trimming removed 0 bases at V and 9 bases at J, with 12 bases between. This CDR3 is 14 amino acids long. The germline V gene has CDR1 LGHNA and CDR2 YSLEER. The CDR3 DNA is TGCGCCAGCAGCCAAGACCCCAGACGAATTGAGCAGTTCTTC. This translates into CASSQDPRRIEQFF.

This clonotype appeared many times. The gene calls are TRBV9 and TRBJ2-2; the D is unclear. Germline values: CDR1 SGDLS, CDR2 YYNGEE. The CDR3 contains 12 residues. Trimming removed 0 bases at V and 7 bases at J, with 4 bases between. Here the CDR3 reads CASSVANGELFF. The CDR3 DNA follows: TGTGCCAGCAGCGTAGCAAACGGGGAGCTGTTTTTT.

This clonotype has a count of ten or more. CDR3 sequence (DNA): TGTGCCACCAGCCCCCCGGGACAGGGGCCAGATGGCTACACCTTC. Translated, it gives CATSPPGQGPDGYTF. The chain couples TRBV24-1 to TRBJ1-2; TRBD1 matches at 10 bases. This CDR3 has 15 amino acids. J lost 6 bases, V lost 7 bases, and 10 bases had no gene match. Per the germline V gene, CDR1 is KGHDR and CDR2 is SFDVKD.

This clonotype was picked up many times. V gene TRBV27 combines with J gene TRBJ1-6; D call uncertain. The CDR3 runs 15 residues. Germline V CDR1 and CDR2: MNHEY, SMNVEV (reference sequence). The V and J ends lost 5 bases and 8 bases respectively, with 16 bases between them. In nucleotides, the CDR3 is TGTGCCAGCAGTCTGTTCCGGGGATTGGATTCACCCCTCCACTTT. This translates into CASSLFRGLDSPLHF.

This clonotype was recorded at least ten times. The rearrangement uses TRBV7-2 and TRBJ2-6, with a possible D match to TRBD1 (6 bases). The CDR3 totals 14 residues. V lost 0 bases and J lost 9, with 9 bases in between. Germline V gives CDR1 SGHTA, CDR2 FQGNSA. The DNA of the CDR3 is TGTGCCAGCAGCTTAGCACAGGGAGTCAACGTCCTGACTTTC. Translation gives CASSLAQGVNVLTF. Looking up the rest from reference TRBV7-2 and TRBJ2-6 gives the full variable domain: GAGVSQSPSNKVTEKGKDVELRCDPISGHTALYWYRQSLGQGLEFLIYFQGNSAPDKSGLPSDRFSAERTGGSVSTLTIQRTQQEDSAVYLCASSLAQGVNVLTFGAGSRLTVL.

This clonotype was detected many times. V is TRBV5-1 and J is TRBJ1-6; 7 bases fit TRBD1. Per the germline V gene, CDR1 is SGHRS and CDR2 is YFSETQ. This CDR3 is built from 15 residues. The V and J ends lost 1 base and 3 bases, in that order; junction bases with no gene match: 1. For the CDR3, the DNA is TGCGCCAGCAGCTTGTACAGGGGCTATAATTCACCCCTCCACTTT. This translates into CASSLYRGYNSPLHF.

This clonotype has at least ten counts. The chain is built from TRBV5-1 and TRBJ2-7; perhaps TRBD2 as D (5 bases). CDR1 and CDR2 from the germline V gene are SGHRS and YFSETQ. The CDR3 sequence is 14 residues long. Trimming removed 0 bases from V and 2 bases from J, with 9 bases in between. CDR3 in amino acids: CASSLVGETYEQYF. The CDR3 nucleotides are TGCGCCAGCAGCTTGGTCGGGGAGACCTACGAGCAGTACTTC.

The rearrangement links TRBV28 to TRBJ2-7; 8 positions agree with TRBD1. Trimming at V came to 7 bases and at J to 4 bases, leaving 9 bases not matched to a gene. Looked up from germline, CDR1 is MDHEN and CDR2 is SYDVKM. CDR3 size: 14 residues. The CDR3 DNA sequence: TGTGCCAGCACCACCCCCCAGGGGGCTTACGAGCAGTACTTC. Its translation: CASTTPQGAYEQYF.